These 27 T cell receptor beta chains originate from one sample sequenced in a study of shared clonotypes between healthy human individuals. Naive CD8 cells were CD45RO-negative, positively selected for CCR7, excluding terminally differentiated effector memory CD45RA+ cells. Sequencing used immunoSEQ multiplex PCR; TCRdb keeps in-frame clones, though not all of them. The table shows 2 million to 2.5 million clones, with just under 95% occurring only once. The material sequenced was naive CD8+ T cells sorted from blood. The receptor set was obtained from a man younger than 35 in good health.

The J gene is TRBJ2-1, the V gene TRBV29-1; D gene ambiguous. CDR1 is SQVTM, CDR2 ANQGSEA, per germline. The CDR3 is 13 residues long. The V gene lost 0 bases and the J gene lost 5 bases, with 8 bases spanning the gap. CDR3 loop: CSVEDGRNNEQFF. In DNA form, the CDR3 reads TGCAGCGTTGAAGATGGCAGGAACAATGAGCAGTTCTTC.

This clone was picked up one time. The CDR3 bases are TGTGCCAGCAGGTCCGTTGGGGGGCCTCGGGAGACCCAGTACTTC. Protein product: CASRSVGGPRETQYF. The gene calls are TRBV5-4 and TRBJ2-5, with D possibly being TRBD1 or TRBD2 (6 bases each). CDR3 length: 15 residues. Germline loops: CDR1 SGHNT, CDR2 YYREEE (reference sequence). Trimming left V 5 bases short and J 5 bases short, with 19 bases between.

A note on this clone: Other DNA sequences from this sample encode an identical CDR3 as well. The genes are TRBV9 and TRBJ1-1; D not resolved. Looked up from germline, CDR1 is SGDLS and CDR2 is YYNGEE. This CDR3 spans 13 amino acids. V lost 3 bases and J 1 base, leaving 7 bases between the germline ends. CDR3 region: CASSALSNTEAFF. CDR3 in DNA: TGTGCCAGCAGCGCCCTCTCGAACACTGAAGCTTTCTTT.

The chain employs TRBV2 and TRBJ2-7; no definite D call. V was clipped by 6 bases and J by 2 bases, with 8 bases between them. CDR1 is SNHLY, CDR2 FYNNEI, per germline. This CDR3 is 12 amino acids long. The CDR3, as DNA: TGTGCCAGCAGCGCCGCAACCTACGAGCAGTACTTC. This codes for CASSAATYEQYF.

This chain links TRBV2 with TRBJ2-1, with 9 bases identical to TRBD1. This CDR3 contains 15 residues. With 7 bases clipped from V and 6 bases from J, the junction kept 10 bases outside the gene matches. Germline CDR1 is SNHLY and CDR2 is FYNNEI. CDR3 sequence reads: CASTEGTGLINEQFF. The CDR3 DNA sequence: TGTGCCAGCACCGAGGGGACAGGGCTTATCAATGAGCAGTTCTTC.

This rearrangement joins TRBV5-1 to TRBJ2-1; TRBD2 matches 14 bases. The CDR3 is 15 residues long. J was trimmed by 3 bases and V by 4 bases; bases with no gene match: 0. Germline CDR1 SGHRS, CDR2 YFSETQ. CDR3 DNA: TGCGCCAGCAGCGGGACTAGCGGGGGCTACAATGAGCAGTTCTTC. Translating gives CASSGTSGGYNEQFF.

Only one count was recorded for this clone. The CDR3 loop reads CASSIRAAGEQYF. The CDR3 DNA is TGTGCCAGTAGTATCAGGGCGGCGGGGGAGCAGTACTTC. The rearrangement links TRBV19 to TRBJ2-7; perhaps TRBD2 as D (6 bases). V lost 3 bases and J lost 7, with 13 bases in between. The CDR3 sequence is 13 residues long. Germline V gene lookup returns CDR1 LNHDA and CDR2 SQIVND (reference sequence).

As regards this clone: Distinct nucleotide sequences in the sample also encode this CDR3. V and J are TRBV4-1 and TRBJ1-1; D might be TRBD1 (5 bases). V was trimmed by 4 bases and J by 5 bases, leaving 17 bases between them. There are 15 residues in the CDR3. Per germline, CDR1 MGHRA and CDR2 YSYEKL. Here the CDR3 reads CASSPPPGRGTEAFF. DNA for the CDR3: TGCGCCAGCAGCCCGCCCCCGGGGAGGGGTACTGAAGCTTTCTTT.

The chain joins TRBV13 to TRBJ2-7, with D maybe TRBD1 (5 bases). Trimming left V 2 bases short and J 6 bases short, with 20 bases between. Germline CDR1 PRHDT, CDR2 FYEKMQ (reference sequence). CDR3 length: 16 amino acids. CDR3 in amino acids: CASSLIGQGTSREQYF. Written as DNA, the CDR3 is TGTGCCAGCAGCTTAATTGGCCAGGGAACATCCCGCGAGCAGTACTTC.

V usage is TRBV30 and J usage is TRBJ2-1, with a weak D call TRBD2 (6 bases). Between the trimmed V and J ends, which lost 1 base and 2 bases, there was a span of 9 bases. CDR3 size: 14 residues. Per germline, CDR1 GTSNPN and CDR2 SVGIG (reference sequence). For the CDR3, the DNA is TGTGCCTGGAGTGAACTAGCAGCCTACAATGAGCAGTTCTTC. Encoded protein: CAWSELAAYNEQFF. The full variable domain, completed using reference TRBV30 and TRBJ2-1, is SQTIHQWPATLVQPVGSPLSLECTVEGTSNPNLYWYRQAAGRGLQLLFYSVGIGQISSEVPQNLSASRPQDRQFILSSKKLLLSDSGFYLCAWSELAAYNEQFFGPGTRLTVL.

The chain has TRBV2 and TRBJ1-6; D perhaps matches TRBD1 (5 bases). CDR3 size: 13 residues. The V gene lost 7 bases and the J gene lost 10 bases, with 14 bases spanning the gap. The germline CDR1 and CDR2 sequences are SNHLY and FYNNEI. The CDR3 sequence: CASIDQGISPLHF. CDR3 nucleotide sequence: TGTGCCAGCATCGACCAGGGTATATCACCCCTCCACTTT.

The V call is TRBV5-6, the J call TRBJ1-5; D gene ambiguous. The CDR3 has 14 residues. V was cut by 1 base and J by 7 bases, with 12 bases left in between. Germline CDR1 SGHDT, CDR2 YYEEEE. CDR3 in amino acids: CASSLWAVGQPQHF. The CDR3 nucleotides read TGTGCCAGCAGCTTGTGGGCAGTAGGACAGCCCCAGCATTTT.

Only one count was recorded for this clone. CDR3 region: CASSYRAGEPYEQYF. DNA for the CDR3: TGTGCCAGCAGTTACCGGGCGGGAGAACCCTACGAGCAGTACTTC. The V gene is TRBV6-5, the J gene TRBJ2-7; the match to TRBD2 covers 7 bases. Trimming cost V 2 bases and J 2 bases; bases outside gene matches: 6. The CDR3 consists of 15 residues. Germline CDR1 MNHEY, CDR2 SVGAGI.

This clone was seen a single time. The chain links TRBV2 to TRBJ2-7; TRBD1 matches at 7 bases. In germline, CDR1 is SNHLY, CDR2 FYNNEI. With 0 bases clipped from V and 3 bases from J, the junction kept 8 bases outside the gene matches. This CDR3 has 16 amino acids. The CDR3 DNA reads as TGTGCCAGCAGTGAAGCGGCCCGGGACAGCCTCTACGAGCAGTACTTC. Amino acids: CASSEAARDSLYEQYF.

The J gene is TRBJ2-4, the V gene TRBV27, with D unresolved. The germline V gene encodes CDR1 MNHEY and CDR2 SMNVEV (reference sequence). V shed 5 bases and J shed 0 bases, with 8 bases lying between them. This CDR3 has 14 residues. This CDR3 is CASSGWEAKNIQYF. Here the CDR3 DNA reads TGTGCCAGCAGTGGGTGGGAAGCCAAAAACATTCAGTACTTC.

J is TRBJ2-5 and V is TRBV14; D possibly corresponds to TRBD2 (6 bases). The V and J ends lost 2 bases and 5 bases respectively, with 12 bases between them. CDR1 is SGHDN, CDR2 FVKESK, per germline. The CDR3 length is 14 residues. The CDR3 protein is CASSQSGGAETQYF. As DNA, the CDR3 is TGTGCCAGCAGCCAATCCGGGGGAGCTGAGACCCAGTACTTC.

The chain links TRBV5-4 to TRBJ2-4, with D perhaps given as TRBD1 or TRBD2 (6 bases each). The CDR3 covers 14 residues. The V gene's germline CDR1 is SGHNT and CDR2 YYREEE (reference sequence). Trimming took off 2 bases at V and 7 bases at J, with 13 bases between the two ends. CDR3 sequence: CASSFKGGANIQYF. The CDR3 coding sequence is TGTGCCAGCAGCTTCAAGGGGGGAGCGAACATTCAGTACTTC.

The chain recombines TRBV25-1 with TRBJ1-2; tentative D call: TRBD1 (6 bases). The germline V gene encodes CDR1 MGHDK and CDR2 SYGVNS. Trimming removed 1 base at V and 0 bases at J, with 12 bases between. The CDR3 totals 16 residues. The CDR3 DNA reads TGTGCCAGCAGTGAATTTGGGACACCGACTAACTATGGCTACACCTTC. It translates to CASSEFGTPTNYGYTF.

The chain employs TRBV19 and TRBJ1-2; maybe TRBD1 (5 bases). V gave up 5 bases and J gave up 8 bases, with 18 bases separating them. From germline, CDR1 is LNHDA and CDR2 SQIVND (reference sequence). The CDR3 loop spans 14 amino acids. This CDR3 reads CASSHDSFKGGYTF. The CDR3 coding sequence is TGTGCCAGTAGTCATGACAGTTTCAAGGGCGGCTACACCTTC.

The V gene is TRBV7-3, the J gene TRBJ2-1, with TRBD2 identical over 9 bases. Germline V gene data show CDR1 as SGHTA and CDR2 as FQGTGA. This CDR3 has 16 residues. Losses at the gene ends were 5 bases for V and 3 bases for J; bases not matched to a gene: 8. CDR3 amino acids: CASSALAGAHYNEQFF. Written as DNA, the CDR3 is TGTGCCAGCAGCGCCTTAGCGGGGGCCCACTACAATGAGCAGTTCTTC.

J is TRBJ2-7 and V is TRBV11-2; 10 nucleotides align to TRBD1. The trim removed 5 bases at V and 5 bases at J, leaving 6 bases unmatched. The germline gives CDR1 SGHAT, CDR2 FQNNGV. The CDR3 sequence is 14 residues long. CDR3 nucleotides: TGTGCCAGCAGCCGGGGACAGGGGTGGGACGAGCAGTACTTC. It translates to CASSRGQGWDEQYF.

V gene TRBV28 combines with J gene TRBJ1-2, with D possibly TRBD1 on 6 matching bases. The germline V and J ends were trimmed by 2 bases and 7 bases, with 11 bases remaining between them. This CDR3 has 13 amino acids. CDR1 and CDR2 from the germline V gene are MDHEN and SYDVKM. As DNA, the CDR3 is TGTGCCAGCAGTTTAGTAACAGGGTTTGGCTACACCTTC. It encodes CASSLVTGFGYTF.

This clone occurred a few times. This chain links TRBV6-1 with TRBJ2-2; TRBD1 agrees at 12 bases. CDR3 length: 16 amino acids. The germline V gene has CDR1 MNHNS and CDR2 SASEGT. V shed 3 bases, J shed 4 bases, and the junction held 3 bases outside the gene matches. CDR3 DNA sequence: TGTGCCAGCAGTGATAGGGACAGGGGGCTCACCGGGGAGCTGTTTTTT. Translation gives CASSDRDRGLTGELFF.

Here the CDR3 DNA reads TGCGCCAGCAGACTACAGGGGGGCACAGATACGCAGTATTTT. It translates to CASRLQGGTDTQYF. V is TRBV4-1 and J is TRBJ2-3; 8 positions agree with TRBD1. The CDR3 is made up of 14 amino acids. Germline CDR1 and CDR2: MGHRA and YSYEKL. Trimming removed 6 bases from V and 1 base from J; junction bases left unmatched: 3.

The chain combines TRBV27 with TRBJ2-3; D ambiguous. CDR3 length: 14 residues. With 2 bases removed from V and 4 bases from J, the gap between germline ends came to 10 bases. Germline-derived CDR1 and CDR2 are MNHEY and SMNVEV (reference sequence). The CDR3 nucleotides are TGTGCCAGCAGTTTACGAGATTTTCCAGATACGCAGTATTTT. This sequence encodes CASSLRDFPDTQYF.

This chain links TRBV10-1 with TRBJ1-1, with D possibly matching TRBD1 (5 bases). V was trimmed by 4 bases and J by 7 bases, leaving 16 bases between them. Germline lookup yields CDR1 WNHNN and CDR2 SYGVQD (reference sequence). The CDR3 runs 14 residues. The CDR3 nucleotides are TGCGCCAGCAGTGTGTTACGACAGCCTCATGAAGCTTTCTTT. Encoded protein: CASSVLRQPHEAFF.

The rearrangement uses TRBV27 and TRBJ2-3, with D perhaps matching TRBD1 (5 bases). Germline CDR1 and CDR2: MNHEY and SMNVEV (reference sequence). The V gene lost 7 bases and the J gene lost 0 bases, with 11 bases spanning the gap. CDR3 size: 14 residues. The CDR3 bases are TGTGCCAGCACTCATACAGGAAGCACAGATACGCAGTATTTT. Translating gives CASTHTGSTDTQYF.